Below are 13 T cell receptor beta chains sequenced from a single sample in a study of blood T cell repertoires in COVID-19. Libraries were prepared by immunoSEQ multiplex PCR; TCRdb keeps only in-frame clonotypes and omits some of them. The sample gives hundreds of thousands of clones, roughly 89% of which show up once; 3% to 4% is in the top ten. Sequenced material: peripheral blood. These receptors came from a woman between 18 and 30 years old who had recovered from COVID-19.

J is TRBJ1-1 and V is TRBV12-3 or TRBV12-4; D gene unclear. This CDR3 contains 13 residues. V lost 2 bases and J 2 bases, leaving 6 bases between the germline ends. CDR3 region: CASSLNLNTEAFF. The CDR3 bases are TGTGCCAGCAGTTTAAATCTAAACACTGAAGCTTTCTTT.

The chain couples TRBV19 to TRBJ2-2; 14 bases agree with TRBD2. Germline V gene sequence: CDR1 LNHDA, CDR2 SQIVND (reference sequence). V trimming: 6 bases; J trimming: 6 bases; junction bases outside the gene matches: 12. The CDR3 is made up of 18 amino acids. The CDR3 loop is CASSPRGLAGVSAGELFF. In DNA, the CDR3 is TGTGCCAGTAGCCCGAGGGGACTAGCGGGAGTTAGCGCCGGGGAGCTGTTTTTT.

CDR3: CASSQDNWDRNQPQHF. CDR3 sequence (DNA): TGCGCCAGCAGCCAAGATAATTGGGACAGAAATCAGCCCCAGCATTTT. The rearrangement links TRBV4-3 to TRBJ1-5; TRBD1 aligns across 7 bases. V gave up 0 bases and J gave up 4 bases; unmatched junction bases: 6. The CDR3 consists of 16 residues. The germline V gene has CDR1 LGHNA and CDR2 YSLEER.

The rearrangement uses TRBV7-9 and TRBJ2-7; D gene uncertain. Germline assignment: CDR1 SEHNR and CDR2 FQNEAQ (reference sequence). CDR3 size: 16 residues. V shed 1 base and J shed 0 bases, with 13 bases lying between them. The CDR3 region has the DNA TGTGCCAGCAGCTTAGATCCGCGGCCGAGCTCCTACGAGCAGTACGTC. Translation gives CASSLDPRPSSYEQYV.

The V gene is TRBV5-1, the J gene TRBJ2-1; 8 bases are a match to TRBD1. The CDR3 sequence is 17 residues long. V lost 0 bases and J lost 5; bases outside the gene matches: 10. Germline CDR1 SGHRS, CDR2 YFSETQ. CDR3 residues: CASSLGSRGHLDNEQFF. The CDR3 DNA reads TGCGCCAGCAGCTTGGGTTCCAGGGGGCATCTCGACAATGAGCAGTTCTTC.

The chain recombines TRBV7-6 with TRBJ2-1, with a possible D match to TRBD2 (5 bases). CDR1 SGHVS and CDR2 FNYEAQ come from the germline V gene. Trimming removed 5 bases from V and 9 bases from J, with 17 bases in between. There are 14 residues in the CDR3. The CDR3 protein is CASSPGPPRVEQFF. CDR3 nucleotide sequence: TGTGCCAGCAGCCCAGGACCCCCGAGGGTTGAGCAGTTCTTC.

The chain is built from TRBV11-3 and TRBJ1-2; tentative D call: TRBD1 (6 bases). The CDR3 is made up of 17 amino acids. Trimming removed 0 bases at V and 4 bases at J, with 18 bases between. The germline V gene has CDR1 SGHNT and CDR2 YENEEA. DNA of the CDR3: TGTGCCAGCAGCTTAGATGGTGAAGCAGGGGCGCCCTATGGCTACACCTTC. Translated: CASSLDGEAGAPYGYTF. Based on the CDR3 plus reference TRBV11-3 and TRBJ1-2, the full variable domain is EAGVVQSPRYKIIEKKQPVAFWCNPISGHNTLYWYLQNLGQGPELLIRYENEEAVDDSQLPKDRFSAERLKGVDSTLKIQPAELGDSAVYLCASSLDGEAGAPYGYTFGSGTRLTVV.

The rearrangement joins TRBV19 to TRBJ1-2, with no clear D. The CDR3 sequence is 14 residues long. V was shortened by 0 bases and J by 4 bases, with 9 bases between the two germline ends. Germline lookup yields CDR1 LNHDA and CDR2 SQIVND (reference sequence). DNA for the CDR3: TGTGCCAGTAGTATAGATCTGTCTTTCTATGGCTACACCTTC. This translates into CASSIDLSFYGYTF.

CDR3 region: CASSVSAGGSGTDTQYF. The CDR3 nucleotides are TGCGCCAGCAGTGTTTCGGCGGGAGGATCGGGCACAGATACGCAGTATTTT. V and J are TRBV10-1 and TRBJ2-3; 8 bases are shared with TRBD2. Germline assignment: CDR1 WNHNN and CDR2 SYGVQD (reference sequence). V was clipped by 4 bases and J by 1 base; unmatched bases: 10. The CDR3 is 17 residues long.

The chain recombines TRBV7-9 with TRBJ2-3, with 8 bases matching TRBD2. The V segment lost 5 bases and the J segment 4 bases; nucleotides outside the gene matches: 8. In germline, CDR1 is SEHNR, CDR2 FQNEAQ (reference sequence). CDR3 length: 15 amino acids. The CDR3 region has the DNA TGTGCCAGCAGCCCCGGGGGGGAGGGGCCAGATACGCAGTATTTT. Amino acid sequence: CASSPGGEGPDTQYF.

This clone was seen just once. The genes are TRBV6-5 and TRBJ2-7; the match to TRBD1 covers 10 bases. The trim removed 6 bases at V and 3 bases at J, leaving 5 bases unmatched. CDR1 MNHEY and CDR2 SVGAGI come from the germline V gene. The CDR3 is made up of 14 amino acids. The CDR3 DNA is TGTGCCAGCAGCCGGGACAGGGGTAGCTACGAGCAGTACGTC. As protein: CASSRDRGSYEQYV.

V gene TRBV5-1 combines with J gene TRBJ2-1; TRBD2 aligns across 11 bases. The CDR3 totals 17 residues. CDR1 is SGHRS, CDR2 YFSETQ, per germline. Trimming took 0 bases from V and 4 from J; bases not matched to a gene: 6. The chain's CDR3 is CASSLAGTSGVYNEQFF. CDR3 DNA: TGCGCCAGCAGCTTGGCCGGGACTAGCGGCGTTTACAATGAGCAGTTCTTC.

The chain couples TRBV6-6 to TRBJ1-2; 10 bases map to TRBD1. The germline V gene encodes CDR1 MNHNY and CDR2 SVGAGI (reference sequence). The CDR3 is 15 amino acids. V was clipped by 6 bases and J by 3 bases; unmatched bases: 7. DNA for the CDR3: TGTGCCAGCAGCCGAGGACAGGGGGAAGACTATGGCTACACCTTC. It specifies CASSRGQGEDYGYTF.